The present T cell receptor (beta chain) was sequenced within a study of shared clonotypes between healthy human individuals. To note about this clone: Its antigen is not identified.

Sequenced by immunoSEQ multiplex PCR; TCRdb stores in-frame clones only, minus some. The sample lists millions of clones, 95% occurring once. The CDR3 is 15 amino acids. CDR1 and CDR2 from the germline V gene are MNHEY and SMNVEV (reference sequence). V was pared by 5 bases and J by 3 bases, with 5 bases of the junction left unmatched. Findings and limits, study-wide: Among donors, clonotype sharing was expected to be affected by sequencing depth.

The source is a man between 18 and 29 years old in good health. Source material: naive CD4+ T cells sorted from blood. The subset here: CD45RA+ positively selected. The chain combines TRBV27 with TRBJ2-7; 12 bases match TRBD1. This chain's CDR3 is CASSKGQGAFYEQYF. Written as DNA, the CDR3 is TGTGCCAGCAGTAAGGGACAGGGGGCCTTCTACGAGCAGTACTTC.